The sequence of this T cell receptor beta chain was determined in a study of blood T cell repertoires in COVID-19. Across the whole study: Researchers got acute and convalescent COVID-19 samples from the United States, Italy and Spain. PBMCs, B-cell-depleted T cells, or T cells provided the cDNA or gDNA that made up the material.

This clone was picked up one time. Germline lookup yields CDR1 MNHEY and CDR2 SMNVEV (reference sequence). The CDR3 sequence is 15 residues long. Trimming at V came to 3 bases and at J to 4 bases, leaving 6 bases not matched to a gene. Authors' processing steps: Estimation of nucleated cell counts was performed using reference gene primer amplification. Here immunoSEQ multiplex PCR was the method, and the copy in TCRdb shows in-frame clones only, minus some. The V and J calls and clone size come from that table; D and trimming were worked out from the DNA. Of 90,000 to 150,000 clones detected, roughly nine tenths appear once; the ten largest clones hold 7.5% to 9%.

The specimen was peripheral blood. The chain recombines TRBV27 with TRBJ2-3, with 8 bases matching TRBD2. The clonotype was recovered from a man aged 65 to 85 who had recovered from COVID-19. CDR3 sequence (DNA): TGTGCCAGCAGTTTGGGTCGGGGGGGCGCAGATACGCAGTATTTT. Translated: CASSLGRGGADTQYF.